This T cell receptor beta chain originates from a study of CD8+CD57+ T cells in acquired aplastic anemia. Patients sequenced had flow cytometry evidence of CD8+CD57+ cell expansion. The CDR3 numbers 13 amino acids, ends counted. Per the germline V gene, CDR1 is SGHVS and CDR2 is FQNEAQ. This clonotype came up once. The final CDR3 position lacks the conserved phenylalanine or tryptophan, pointing to a likely read error. The limits of the CDR3 on the DNA are not certain, so only TCRdb's listed CDR3 is given. Investigators profiled TCR beta VDJ and CDR3 from genomic DNA template. MiXCR was run by TCRdb on the reads, yielding one entry per CDR3 protein. The table has a few hundred thousand distinct CDR3 sequences, roughly 82% seen once.

Sequencing used sorted CD4+, CD8+, or CD8+CD57+ T cells (not recorded which) from PBMCs. The chain recombines TRBV7-8 with TRBJ1-2; TRBD1 is the table's D call and was not checked against the DNA. This clonotype originated in a human donor with aplastic anemia. The CDR3 sequence is CASSLAVGGPGAL.